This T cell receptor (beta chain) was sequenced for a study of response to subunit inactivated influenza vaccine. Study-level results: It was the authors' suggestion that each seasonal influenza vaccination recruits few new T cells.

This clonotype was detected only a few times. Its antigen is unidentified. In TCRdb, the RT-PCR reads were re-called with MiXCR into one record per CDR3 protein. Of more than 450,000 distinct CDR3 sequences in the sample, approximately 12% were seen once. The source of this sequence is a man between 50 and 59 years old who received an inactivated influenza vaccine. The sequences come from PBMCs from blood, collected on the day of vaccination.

The CDR3: CASRPAGGAVGELFF. The CDR3 region has the DNA TGTGCCAGCAGGCCAGCGGGGGGCGCGGTAGGGGAGCTGTTTTTT. The V call is TRBV25-1, the J call TRBJ2-2; 9 bases align to TRBD2. Germline V gene data show CDR1 as MGHDK and CDR2 as SYGVNS. The CDR3 consists of 15 residues. V lost 6 bases, J lost 8 bases, and 10 bases stayed unmatched.